Listed below are T cell receptor beta chains from one sample, sequenced in a study of cytomegalovirus exposure and HLA in healthy donors. Clones were read by immunoSEQ multiplex PCR, and TCRdb kept only the in-frame ones, dropping some. The table includes 150,000 to 200,000 clones, over 75% detected once. The source material was PBMCs. These receptors were obtained from a man in his forties or fifties in good health and CMV-seropositive. Each CDR3 is given with its conserved first and last residue. Each record gives: J gene, V gene, D gene, clone size, CDR3 DNA, CDR3 protein. A D gene is named only where the DNA matches it firmly. Size tells how often a clone was seen (once, few, many) or the class of an expanded clone, and some rows leave it out.

j_call: TRBJ2-3; v_call: TRBV2; d_call: TRBD1; clone_size: .; cdr3_nt: TGTGCCAGCAGTAGCCAGGGGGCTTCCGCAGATACGCAGTATTTT; cdr3_aa: CASSSQGASADTQYF
j_call: TRBJ2-2; v_call: TRBV2; d_call: TRBD1; clone_size: .; cdr3_nt: TGTGCCAGCAGTGGGACAGGGTCGGTTTTCGCCGGGGAGCTGTTTTTT; cdr3_aa: CASSGTGSVFAGELFF
j_call: TRBJ2-1; v_call: TRBV2; d_call: TRBD1; clone_size: .; cdr3_nt: TGTGCCAGCAGACCCGGGACAGGGGGCGGTCATGAGCAGTTCTTC; cdr3_aa: CASRPGTGGGHEQFF
j_call: TRBJ2-5; v_call: TRBV4-2; d_call: TRBD2; clone_size: .; cdr3_nt: TGTGCCAGCAGCCAGACTAGCGGGGGGTTCCAAGAGACCCAGTACTTC; cdr3_aa: CASSQTSGGFQETQYF
j_call: TRBJ2-6; v_call: TRBV29-1; d_call: .; clone_size: .; cdr3_nt: TGCAGCGTGAGGGCGCGAGGGGCCAACGTCCTGACTTTC; cdr3_aa: CSVRARGANVLTF
j_call: TRBJ2-1; v_call: TRBV5-4; d_call: TRBD1; clone_size: few; cdr3_nt: TGTGCCAGCAGCAGGACAGGGAGTCCCAATGAGCAGTTCTTC; cdr3_aa: CASSRTGSPNEQFF
j_call: TRBJ1-5; v_call: TRBV15; d_call: TRBD1; clone_size: .; cdr3_nt: TGTGCCACCGGACTTGACAGGGGTGAGCCCCAGCATTTT; cdr3_aa: CATGLDRGEPQHF
j_call: TRBJ1-5; v_call: TRBV19; d_call: .; clone_size: .; cdr3_nt: TGTGCCAGTAGTATAATTCCCCTCGGACAGAATCAGCCCCAGCATTTT; cdr3_aa: CASSIIPLGQNQPQHF
j_call: TRBJ1-6; v_call: TRBV6-6; d_call: .; clone_size: .; cdr3_nt: TGTGCCAGCAGTTACGACAGGACAGAAAATTTTTCACCCCTCCACTTT; cdr3_aa: CASSYDRTENFSPLHF
j_call: TRBJ1-6; v_call: TRBV27; d_call: .; clone_size: .; cdr3_nt: TGTGCCAGCAGTTTACCGGGGGTTAATTCACCCCTCCACTTT; cdr3_aa: CASSLPGVNSPLHF
j_call: TRBJ2-3; v_call: TRBV4-3; d_call: TRBD2; clone_size: .; cdr3_nt: TGCGCCAGCAGCCAAGACGCGACTAGCGGGGGGGGCACAGATACGCAGTATTTT; cdr3_aa: CASSQDATSGGGTDTQYF
j_call: TRBJ1-2; v_call: TRBV7-6; d_call: .; clone_size: few; cdr3_nt: TGTGCCAGCAGCTTGGGGGGGACGCGGGGCTACACCTTC; cdr3_aa: CASSLGGTRGYTF
j_call: TRBJ2-1; v_call: TRBV5-1; d_call: TRBD2; clone_size: .; cdr3_nt: TGCGCCAGCAGAATAGCGGGGAACTCCTACAATGAGCAGTTCTTC; cdr3_aa: CASRIAGNSYNEQFF
j_call: TRBJ1-1; v_call: TRBV7-7; d_call: .; clone_size: once; cdr3_nt: TGTGCCAGCAGCCTTAACAAGAACACTGAAGCTTTCTTT; cdr3_aa: CASSLNKNTEAFF
j_call: TRBJ2-5; v_call: TRBV28; d_call: .; clone_size: .; cdr3_nt: TGTGCCAGCAGTTTACCGGCCAGGGCTAAGAGCCAGTACTTC; cdr3_aa: CASSLPARAKSQYF
j_call: TRBJ2-2; v_call: TRBV5-4; d_call: .; clone_size: .; cdr3_nt: TGTGCCAGCAGCTTTGTCCGAACAGGAGGGACCGGGGAGCTGTTTTTT; cdr3_aa: CASSFVRTGGTGELFF
j_call: TRBJ1-1; v_call: TRBV10-3; d_call: .; clone_size: .; cdr3_nt: TGTGCCATCAGTAAAGACAGAGCTTACACTGAAGCTTTCTTT; cdr3_aa: CAISKDRAYTEAFF
j_call: TRBJ2-2; v_call: TRBV13; d_call: TRBD2; clone_size: once; cdr3_nt: TGTGCCAGCAGCATGTGGGGGGAGGGCACCGGGGAGCTGTTTTTT; cdr3_aa: CASSMWGEGTGELFF
j_call: TRBJ2-5; v_call: TRBV5-1; d_call: TRBD1; clone_size: .; cdr3_nt: TGCGCCAGCAGCTTTGGGACAGCTGTCCAAGAGACCCAGTACTTC; cdr3_aa: CASSFGTAVQETQYF
j_call: TRBJ1-5; v_call: TRBV6-1; d_call: TRBD1; clone_size: .; cdr3_nt: TGTGCCAGCAGTGAAGTCGGAACAGGGGCAGCGCCCCAGCATTTT; cdr3_aa: CASSEVGTGAAPQHF
j_call: TRBJ2-5; v_call: TRBV6-5; d_call: TRBD2; clone_size: .; cdr3_nt: TGTGCCAGCAGTGCCGGGACTAGGACGGAGACCCAGTACTTC; cdr3_aa: CASSAGTRTETQYF
j_call: TRBJ1-2; v_call: TRBV5-6; d_call: .; clone_size: .; cdr3_nt: TGTGCCAGCAGCCTCCGAAGGGGGGGAGGCTACACCTTC; cdr3_aa: CASSLRRGGGYTF
j_call: TRBJ1-2; v_call: TRBV6-1; d_call: .; clone_size: .; cdr3_nt: TGTGCCAGCAGTATGACAGGCGACTATGGCTACACCTTC; cdr3_aa: CASSMTGDYGYTF
j_call: TRBJ1-3; v_call: TRBV18; d_call: TRBD1; clone_size: .; cdr3_nt: TGTGCCAGCTCACGGGACAGTTTAATTTCTGGAAACACCATATATTTT; cdr3_aa: CASSRDSLISGNTIYF
j_call: TRBJ1-1; v_call: TRBV5-8; d_call: .; clone_size: .; cdr3_nt: TGTGCCAGCAGCTTGGTAACAGAGCGGACTGAAGCTTTCTTT; cdr3_aa: CASSLVTERTEAFF
j_call: TRBJ1-2; v_call: TRBV29-1; d_call: .; clone_size: .; cdr3_nt: TGCAGCGTTGACTCCCCCATACATAGGGGGGGTAGAGACTATGGCTACACCTTC; cdr3_aa: CSVDSPIHRGGRDYGYTF
j_call: TRBJ2-2; v_call: TRBV5-1; d_call: .; clone_size: .; cdr3_nt: TGCGCCAGCAGCTTTTTCGAGACCGTGGAGACCGGGGAGCTGTTTTTT; cdr3_aa: CASSFFETVETGELFF
j_call: TRBJ2-3; v_call: TRBV2; d_call: .; clone_size: .; cdr3_nt: TGTGCCAGCATGGGCTATCCGAACACAGATACGCAGTGTTTT; cdr3_aa: CASMGYPNTDTQCF
j_call: TRBJ2-5; v_call: TRBV5-1; d_call: TRBD2; clone_size: once; cdr3_nt: TGCGCCAGCAGCTCAGAGCGGGGGGGTTGGGAGACCCAGTACTTC; cdr3_aa: CASSSERGGWETQYF
j_call: TRBJ1-2; v_call: TRBV19; d_call: .; clone_size: once; cdr3_nt: TGTGCCAGTAGTATAACAGGTACTCGCTATGGCTACACCTTC; cdr3_aa: CASSITGTRYGYTF
j_call: TRBJ1-3; v_call: TRBV9; d_call: TRBD1; clone_size: .; cdr3_nt: TGTGCCAGCAGCACATCCGCGGGACAGCGAAACACCATATATTTT; cdr3_aa: CASSTSAGQRNTIYF
j_call: TRBJ1-6; v_call: TRBV27; d_call: TRBD1; clone_size: once; cdr3_nt: TGTGCCAGCGGTCGACAGGGCTCCTATAATTCACCCCTCCACTTT; cdr3_aa: CASGRQGSYNSPLHF
j_call: TRBJ2-5; v_call: TRBV7-2; d_call: TRBD2; clone_size: .; cdr3_nt: TGTGCCAGCACCAACCTAGCGGGGCTCCAAGAGACCCAGTACTTC; cdr3_aa: CASTNLAGLQETQYF